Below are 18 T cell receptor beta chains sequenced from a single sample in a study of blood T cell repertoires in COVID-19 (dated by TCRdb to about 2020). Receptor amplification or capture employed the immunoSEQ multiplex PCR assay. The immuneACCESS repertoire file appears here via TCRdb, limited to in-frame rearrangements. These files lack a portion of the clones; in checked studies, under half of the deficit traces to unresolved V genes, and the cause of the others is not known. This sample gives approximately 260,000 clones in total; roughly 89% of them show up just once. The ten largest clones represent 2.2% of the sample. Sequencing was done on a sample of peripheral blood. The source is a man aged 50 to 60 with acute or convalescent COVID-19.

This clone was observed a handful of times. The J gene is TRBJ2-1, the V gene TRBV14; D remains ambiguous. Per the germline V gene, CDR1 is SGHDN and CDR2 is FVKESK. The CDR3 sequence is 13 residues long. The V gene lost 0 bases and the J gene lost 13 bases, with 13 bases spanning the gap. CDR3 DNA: TGTGCCAGCAGCCAAGATCAGTACGCCCCCCAGTTCTTC. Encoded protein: CASSQDQYAPQFF.

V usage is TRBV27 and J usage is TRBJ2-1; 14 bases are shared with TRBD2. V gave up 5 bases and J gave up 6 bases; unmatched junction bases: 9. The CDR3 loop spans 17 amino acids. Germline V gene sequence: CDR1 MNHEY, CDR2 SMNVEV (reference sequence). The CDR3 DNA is TGTGCCAGCAGTCTTCCCCCCGGGACTAGCGGGGGCAATGAGCAGTTCTTC. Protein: CASSLPPGTSGGNEQFF.

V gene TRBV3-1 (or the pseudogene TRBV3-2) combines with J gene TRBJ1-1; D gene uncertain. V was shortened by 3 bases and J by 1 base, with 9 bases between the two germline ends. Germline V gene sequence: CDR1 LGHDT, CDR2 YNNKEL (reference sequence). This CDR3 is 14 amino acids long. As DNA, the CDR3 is TGTGCCAGCAGCCACCCACTAAAGAACACTGAAGCTTTCTTT. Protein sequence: CASSHPLKNTEAFF.

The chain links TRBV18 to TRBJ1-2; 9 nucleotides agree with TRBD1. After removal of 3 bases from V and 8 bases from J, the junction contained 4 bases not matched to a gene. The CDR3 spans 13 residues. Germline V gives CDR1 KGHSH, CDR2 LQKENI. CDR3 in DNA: TGTGCCAGCTCACCCCGGGACAGGGACGGCTACACCTTC. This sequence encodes CASSPRDRDGYTF.

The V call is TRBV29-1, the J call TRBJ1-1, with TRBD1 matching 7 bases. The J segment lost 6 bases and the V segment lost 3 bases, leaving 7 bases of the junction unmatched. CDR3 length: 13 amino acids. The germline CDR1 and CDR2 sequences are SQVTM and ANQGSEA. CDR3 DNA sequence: TGCAGCGTTGAGGACAGGAGAAGGGCTGAAGCTTTCTTT. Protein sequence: CSVEDRRRAEAFF.

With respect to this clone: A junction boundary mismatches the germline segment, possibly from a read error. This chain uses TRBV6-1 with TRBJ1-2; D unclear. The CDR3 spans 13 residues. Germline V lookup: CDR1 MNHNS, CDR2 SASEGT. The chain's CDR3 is CASSEAHGGTSAF. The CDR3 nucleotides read TGTGCCAGCAGTGAAGCGCACGGCGGAACTTCCGCCTTC.

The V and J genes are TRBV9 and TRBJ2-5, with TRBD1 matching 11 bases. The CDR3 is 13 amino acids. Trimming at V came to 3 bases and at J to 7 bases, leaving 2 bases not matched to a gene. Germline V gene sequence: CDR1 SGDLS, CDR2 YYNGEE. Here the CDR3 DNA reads TGTGCCAGCAGCGCGGGGACAGGGGGGACCCAGTACTTC. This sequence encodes CASSAGTGGTQYF.

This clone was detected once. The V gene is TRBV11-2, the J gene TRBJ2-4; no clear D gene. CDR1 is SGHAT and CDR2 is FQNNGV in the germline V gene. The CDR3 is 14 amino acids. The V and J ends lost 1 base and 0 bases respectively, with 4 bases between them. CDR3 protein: CASSLAVAKNIQYF. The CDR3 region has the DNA TGTGCCAGCAGCTTAGCCGTAGCCAAAAACATTCAGTACTTC.

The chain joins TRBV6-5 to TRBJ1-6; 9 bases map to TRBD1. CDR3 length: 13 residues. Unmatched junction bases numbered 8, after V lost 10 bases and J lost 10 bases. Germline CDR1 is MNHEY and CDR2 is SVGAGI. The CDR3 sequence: CATTGDRESPLHF. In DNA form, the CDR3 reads TGTGCCACCACCGGGGACAGGGAATCACCCCTCCACTTT.

The CDR3 region has the DNA TGTGCCAGCAGCCCAGACAGGTGGCAAGACACCATATATTTT. It codes for CASSPDRWQDTIYF. The chain combines TRBV7-2 with TRBJ1-3; maybe TRBD1 (6 bases). The CDR3 length is 14 residues. The V end lost 5 bases, the J end lost 8 bases, and 16 bases lay between the germline ends. Germline V lookup: CDR1 SGHTA, CDR2 FQGNSA.

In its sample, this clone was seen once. The CDR3 DNA follows: TGTGCCAGCAGCTTATCTTTAGCCAAAAACATTCAGTACTTC. Its protein is CASSLSLAKNIQYF. This rearrangement joins TRBV5-4 to TRBJ2-4, with no clear D. CDR3 size: 14 residues. Germline V gene lookup returns CDR1 SGHNT and CDR2 YYREEE (reference sequence). V was pared by 2 bases and J by 0 bases, with 6 bases between. Full variable domain (rest looked up from reference TRBV5-4 and TRBJ2-4): ETGVTQSPTHLIKTRGQQVTLRCSSQSGHNTVSWYQQALGQGPQFIFQYYREEENGRGNFPPRFSGLQFPNYSSELNVNALELDDSALYLCASSLSLAKNIQYFGAGTRLSVL.

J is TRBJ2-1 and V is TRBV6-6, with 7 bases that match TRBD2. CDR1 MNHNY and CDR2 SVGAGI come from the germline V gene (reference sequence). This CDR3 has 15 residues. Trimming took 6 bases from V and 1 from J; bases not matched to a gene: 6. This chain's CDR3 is CASRETSSSYNEQFF. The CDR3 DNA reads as TGTGCCAGCAGAGAGACTAGCTCTTCCTACAATGAGCAGTTCTTC.

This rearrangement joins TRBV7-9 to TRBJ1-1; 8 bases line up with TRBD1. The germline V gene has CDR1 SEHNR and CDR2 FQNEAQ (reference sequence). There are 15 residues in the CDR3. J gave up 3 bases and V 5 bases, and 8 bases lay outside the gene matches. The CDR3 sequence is CASSPLTGVDTEAFF. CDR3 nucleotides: TGTGCCAGCAGCCCACTGACAGGGGTCGACACTGAAGCTTTCTTT.

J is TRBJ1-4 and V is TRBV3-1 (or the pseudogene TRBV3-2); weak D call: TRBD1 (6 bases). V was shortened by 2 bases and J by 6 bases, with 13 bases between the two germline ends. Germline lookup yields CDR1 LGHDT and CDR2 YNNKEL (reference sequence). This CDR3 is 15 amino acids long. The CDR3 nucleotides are TGTGCCAGCAGCCAACCCAGGACAGCCTATGAAAAACTGTTTTTT. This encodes CASSQPRTAYEKLFF.

As DNA, the CDR3 is TGTGCCTGGACGGACAGGCCGAACACCGGGGAGCTGTTTTTT. This gives the protein CAWTDRPNTGELFF. J is TRBJ2-2 and V is TRBV30, with 7 bases aligning to TRBD1. V was pared by 4 bases and J by 0 bases, with 2 bases of the junction left unmatched. This CDR3 is 14 amino acids long. Germline CDR1 GTSNPN, CDR2 SVGIG (reference sequence).

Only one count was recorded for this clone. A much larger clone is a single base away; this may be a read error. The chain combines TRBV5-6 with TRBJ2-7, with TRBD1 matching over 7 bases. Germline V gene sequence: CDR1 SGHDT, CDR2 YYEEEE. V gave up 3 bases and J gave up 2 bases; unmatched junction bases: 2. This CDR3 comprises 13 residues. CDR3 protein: CASSSGQTYEQYF. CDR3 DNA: TGTGCCAGCAGCTCGGGACAGACCTACGAGCAGTACTTC.

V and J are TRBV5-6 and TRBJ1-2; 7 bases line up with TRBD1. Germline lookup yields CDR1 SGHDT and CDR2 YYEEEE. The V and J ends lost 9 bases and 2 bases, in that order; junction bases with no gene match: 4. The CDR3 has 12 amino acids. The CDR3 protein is CATTGDNYGYTF. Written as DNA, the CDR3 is TGTGCCACCACAGGGGACAACTATGGCTACACCTTC.

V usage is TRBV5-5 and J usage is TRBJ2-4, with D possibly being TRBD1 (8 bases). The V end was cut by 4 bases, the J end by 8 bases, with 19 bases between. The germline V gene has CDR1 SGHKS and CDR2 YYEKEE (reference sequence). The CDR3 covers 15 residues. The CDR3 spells CASSPTRTGRDIQYF. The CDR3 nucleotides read TGTGCCAGCAGCCCTACTAGGACAGGGAGGGACATTCAGTACTTC.